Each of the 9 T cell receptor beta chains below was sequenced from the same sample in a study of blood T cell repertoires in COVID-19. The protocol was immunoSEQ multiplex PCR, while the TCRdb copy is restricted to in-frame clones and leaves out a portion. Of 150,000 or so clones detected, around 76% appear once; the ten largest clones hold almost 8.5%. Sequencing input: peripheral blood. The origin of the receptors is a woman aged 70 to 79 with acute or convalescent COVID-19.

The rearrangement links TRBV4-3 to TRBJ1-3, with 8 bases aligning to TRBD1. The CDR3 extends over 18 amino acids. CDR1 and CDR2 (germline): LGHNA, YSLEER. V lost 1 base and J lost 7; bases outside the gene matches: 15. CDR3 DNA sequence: TGCGCCAGCAGCCAAGTGGTGGCGGTGGGGACAGGTCGCAACACCATATATTTT. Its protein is CASSQVVAVGTGRNTIYF.

This chain's CDR3 is CASSIVSGDEQYF. CDR3 DNA sequence: TGTGCCAGTAGTATAGTAAGCGGGGACGAGCAGTACTTC. The genes are TRBV19 and TRBJ2-7, with 7 bases lining up with TRBD2. CDR3 length equals 13 residues. V shed 1 base, J shed 5 bases, and the junction held 2 bases outside the gene matches. Germline V CDR1 and CDR2: LNHDA, SQIVND (reference sequence).

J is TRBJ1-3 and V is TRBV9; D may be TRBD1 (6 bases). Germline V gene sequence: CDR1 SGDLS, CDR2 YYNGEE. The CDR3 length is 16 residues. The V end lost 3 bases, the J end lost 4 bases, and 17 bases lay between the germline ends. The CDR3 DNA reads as TGTGCCAGCAGCGCCACCCTAGGCAGGGGAGGAAACACCATATATTTT. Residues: CASSATLGRGGNTIYF.

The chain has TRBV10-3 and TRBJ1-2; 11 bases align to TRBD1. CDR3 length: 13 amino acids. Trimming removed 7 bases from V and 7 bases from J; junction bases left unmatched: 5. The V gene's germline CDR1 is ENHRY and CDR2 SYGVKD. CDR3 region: CAINPGQGVGYTF. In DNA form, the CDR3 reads TGTGCCATCAATCCGGGACAGGGGGTTGGCTACACCTTC.

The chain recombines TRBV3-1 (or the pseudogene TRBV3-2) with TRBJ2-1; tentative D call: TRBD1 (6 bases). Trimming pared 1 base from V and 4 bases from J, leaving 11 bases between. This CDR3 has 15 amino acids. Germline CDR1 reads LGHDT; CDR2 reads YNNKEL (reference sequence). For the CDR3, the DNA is TGTGCCAGCAGCCAAGGCTGGGGGCCTTACAATGAGCAGTTCTTC. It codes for CASSQGWGPYNEQFF.

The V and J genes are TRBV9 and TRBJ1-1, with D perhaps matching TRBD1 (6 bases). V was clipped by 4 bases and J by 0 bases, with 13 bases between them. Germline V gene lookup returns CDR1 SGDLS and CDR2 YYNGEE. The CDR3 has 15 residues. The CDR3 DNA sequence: TGTGCCAGCAGCTCCAGAGCAGGGGTGAACACTGAAGCTTTCTTT. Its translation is CASSSRAGVNTEAFF.

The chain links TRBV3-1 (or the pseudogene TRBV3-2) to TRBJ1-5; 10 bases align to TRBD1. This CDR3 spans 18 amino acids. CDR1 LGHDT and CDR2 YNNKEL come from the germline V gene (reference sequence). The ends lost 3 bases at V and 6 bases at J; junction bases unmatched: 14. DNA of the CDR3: TGTGCCAGCAGCCAGCTACCGACAGGGGGCTATTCAGTTCAGCCCCAGCATTTT. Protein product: CASSQLPTGGYSVQPQHF.

The CDR3 DNA is TGCGCCAGCAGTGTGGAGCGGGAGGACATCGGGGAGCTGTTTTTT. Its protein product is CASSVEREDIGELFF. The rearrangement joins TRBV5-1 to TRBJ2-2; 9 bases fit TRBD2. J gave up 7 bases and V 5 bases, and 9 bases lay outside the gene matches. Germline CDR1 reads SGHRS; CDR2 reads YFSETQ. The CDR3 has 15 residues.

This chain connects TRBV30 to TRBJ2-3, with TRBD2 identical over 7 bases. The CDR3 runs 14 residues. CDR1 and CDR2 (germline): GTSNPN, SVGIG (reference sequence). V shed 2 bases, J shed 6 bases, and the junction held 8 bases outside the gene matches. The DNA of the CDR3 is TGTGCCTGGAGTCCCTCGGGACTAAGGGATACGCAGTATTTT. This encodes CAWSPSGLRDTQYF.